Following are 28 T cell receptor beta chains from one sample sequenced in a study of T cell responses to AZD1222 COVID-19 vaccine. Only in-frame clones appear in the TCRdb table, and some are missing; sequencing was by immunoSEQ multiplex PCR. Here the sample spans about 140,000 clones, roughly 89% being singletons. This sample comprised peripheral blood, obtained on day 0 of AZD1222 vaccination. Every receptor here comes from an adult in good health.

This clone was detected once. The CDR3 loop is CASSHSSETPYEQYF. CDR3 in DNA: TGTGCCAGCAGCCATTCAAGCGAGACCCCCTACGAGCAGTACTTC. The chain employs TRBV14 and TRBJ2-7; D remains unclear. CDR3 length: 15 residues. Per the germline V gene, CDR1 is SGHDN and CDR2 is FVKESK. V was shortened by 3 bases and J by 2 bases, with 14 bases between the two germline ends.

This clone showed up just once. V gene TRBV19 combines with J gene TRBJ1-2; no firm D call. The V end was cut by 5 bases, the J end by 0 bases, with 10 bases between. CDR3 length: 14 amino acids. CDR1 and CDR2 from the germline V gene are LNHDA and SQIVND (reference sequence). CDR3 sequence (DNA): TGTGCCAGTAGTCCTACTAGCTCTAACTATGGCTACACCTTC. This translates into CASSPTSSNYGYTF. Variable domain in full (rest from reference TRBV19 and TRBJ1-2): DGGITQSPKYLFRKEGQNVTLSCEQNLNHDAMYWYRQDPGQGLRLIYYSQIVNDFQKGDIAEGYSVSREKKESFPLTVTSAQKNPTAFYLCASSPTSSNYGYTFGSGTRLTVV.

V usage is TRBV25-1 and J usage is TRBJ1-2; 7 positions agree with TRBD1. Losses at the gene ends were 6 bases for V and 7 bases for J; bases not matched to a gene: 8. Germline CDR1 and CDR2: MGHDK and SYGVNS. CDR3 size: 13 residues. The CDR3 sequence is CASRSGQLFGYTF. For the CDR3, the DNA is TGTGCCAGCAGATCGGGACAGCTTTTTGGCTACACCTTC.

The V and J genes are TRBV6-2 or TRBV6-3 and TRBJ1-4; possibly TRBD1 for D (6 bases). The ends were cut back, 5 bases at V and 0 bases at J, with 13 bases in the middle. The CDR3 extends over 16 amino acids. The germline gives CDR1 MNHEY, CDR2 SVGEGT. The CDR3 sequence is CASSPRTAATNEKLFF. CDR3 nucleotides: TGTGCCAGCAGTCCGAGGACAGCCGCAACTAATGAAAAACTGTTTTTT.

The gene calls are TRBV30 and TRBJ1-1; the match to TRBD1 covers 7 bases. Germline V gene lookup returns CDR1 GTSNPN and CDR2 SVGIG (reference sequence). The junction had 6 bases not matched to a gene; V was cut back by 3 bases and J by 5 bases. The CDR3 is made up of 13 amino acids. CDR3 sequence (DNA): TGTGCCTGGAGACGACAGGGAAGGACTGAAGCTTTCTTT. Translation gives CAWRRQGRTEAFF.

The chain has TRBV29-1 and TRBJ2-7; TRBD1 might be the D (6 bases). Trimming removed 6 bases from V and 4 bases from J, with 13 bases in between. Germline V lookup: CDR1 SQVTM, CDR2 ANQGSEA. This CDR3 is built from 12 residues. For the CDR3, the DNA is TGCAGCGTCCTAAGGGGGTTGTACGAGCAGTACTTC. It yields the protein CSVLRGLYEQYF.

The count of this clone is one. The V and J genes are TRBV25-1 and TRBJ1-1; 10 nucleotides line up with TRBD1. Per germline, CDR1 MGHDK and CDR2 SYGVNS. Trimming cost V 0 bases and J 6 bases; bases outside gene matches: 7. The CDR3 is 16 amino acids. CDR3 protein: CASSEYPTGGIAEAFF. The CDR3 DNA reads TGTGCCAGCAGTGAATACCCGACAGGGGGCATCGCTGAAGCTTTCTTT.

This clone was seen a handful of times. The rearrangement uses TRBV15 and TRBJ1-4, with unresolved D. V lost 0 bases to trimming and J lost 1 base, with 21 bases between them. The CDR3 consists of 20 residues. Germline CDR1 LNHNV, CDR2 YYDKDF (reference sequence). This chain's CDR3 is CATSRDSVKGLEGTNEKLFF. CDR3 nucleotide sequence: TGTGCCACCAGCAGAGATTCGGTAAAAGGGCTAGAGGGAACTAATGAAAAACTGTTTTTT.

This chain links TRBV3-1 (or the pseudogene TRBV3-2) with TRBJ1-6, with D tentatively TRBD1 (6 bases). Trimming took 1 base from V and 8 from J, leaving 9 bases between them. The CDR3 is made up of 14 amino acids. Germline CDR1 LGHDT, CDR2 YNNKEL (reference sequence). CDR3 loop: CASSQGRGYSPLHF. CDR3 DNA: TGTGCCAGCAGCCAAGGCAGGGGATATTCACCCCTCCACTTT.

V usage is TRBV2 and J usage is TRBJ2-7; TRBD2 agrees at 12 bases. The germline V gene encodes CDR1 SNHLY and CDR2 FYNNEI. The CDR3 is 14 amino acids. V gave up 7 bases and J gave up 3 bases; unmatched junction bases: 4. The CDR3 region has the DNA TGTGCCAGCACCCTGACTAGCGGGAGCTACGAGCAGTACTTC. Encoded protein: CASTLTSGSYEQYF.

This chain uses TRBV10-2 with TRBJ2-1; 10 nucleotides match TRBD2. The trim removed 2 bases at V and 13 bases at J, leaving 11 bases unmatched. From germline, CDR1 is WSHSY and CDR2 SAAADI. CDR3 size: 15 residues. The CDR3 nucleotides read TGCGCCAGCAGTGAGGGACCGGGACTAGCGCCCTATCAGTTCTTC. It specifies CASSEGPGLAPYQFF.

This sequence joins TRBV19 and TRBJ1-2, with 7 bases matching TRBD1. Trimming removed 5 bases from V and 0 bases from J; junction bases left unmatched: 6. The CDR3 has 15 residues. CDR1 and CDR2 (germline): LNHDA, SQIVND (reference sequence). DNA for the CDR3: TGTGCCAGTAGTGTATCCAGGGGGGCTAACTATGGCTACACCTTC. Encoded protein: CASSVSRGANYGYTF.

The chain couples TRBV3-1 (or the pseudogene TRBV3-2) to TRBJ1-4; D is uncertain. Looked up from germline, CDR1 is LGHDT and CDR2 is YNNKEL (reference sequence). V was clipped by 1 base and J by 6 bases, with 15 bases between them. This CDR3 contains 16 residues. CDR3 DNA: TGTGCCAGCAGCCAAGTGGTGGCACCTCGGGATGAAAAACTGTTTTTT. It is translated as CASSQVVAPRDEKLFF.

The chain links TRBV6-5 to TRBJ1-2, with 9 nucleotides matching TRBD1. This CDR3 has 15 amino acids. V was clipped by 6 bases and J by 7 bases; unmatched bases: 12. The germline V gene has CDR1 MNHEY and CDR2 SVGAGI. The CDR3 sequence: CASSTARDREGGYTF. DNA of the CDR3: TGTGCCAGCAGCACTGCCCGGGACAGGGAGGGTGGCTACACCTTC.

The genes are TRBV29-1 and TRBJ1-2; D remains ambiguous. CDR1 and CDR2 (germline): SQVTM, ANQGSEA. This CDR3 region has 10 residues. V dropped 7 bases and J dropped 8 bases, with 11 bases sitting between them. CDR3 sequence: CSAGQQGYTF. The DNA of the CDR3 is TGCAGCGCCGGGCAGCAAGGCTACACCTTC.

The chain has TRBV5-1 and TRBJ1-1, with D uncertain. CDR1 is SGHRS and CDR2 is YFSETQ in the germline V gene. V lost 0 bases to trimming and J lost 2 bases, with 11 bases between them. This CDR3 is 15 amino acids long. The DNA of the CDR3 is TGCGCCAGCAGCTTGGATGGGCGACCAAACACTGAAGCTTTCTTT. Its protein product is CASSLDGRPNTEAFF.

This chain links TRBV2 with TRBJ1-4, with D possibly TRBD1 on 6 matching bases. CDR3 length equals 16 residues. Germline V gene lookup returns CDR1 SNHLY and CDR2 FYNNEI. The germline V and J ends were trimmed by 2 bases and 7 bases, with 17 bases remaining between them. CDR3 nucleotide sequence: TGTGCCAGCAGTGAACTAGGGGGGCAATTCGGTGAAAAACTGTTTTTT. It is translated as CASSELGGQFGEKLFF.

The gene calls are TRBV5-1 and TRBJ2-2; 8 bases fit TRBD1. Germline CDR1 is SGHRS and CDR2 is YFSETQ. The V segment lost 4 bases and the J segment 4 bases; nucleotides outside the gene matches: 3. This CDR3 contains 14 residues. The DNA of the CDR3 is TGCGCCAGCAGCCTCGACAGGGGCACCGGGGAGCTGTTTTTT. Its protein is CASSLDRGTGELFF.

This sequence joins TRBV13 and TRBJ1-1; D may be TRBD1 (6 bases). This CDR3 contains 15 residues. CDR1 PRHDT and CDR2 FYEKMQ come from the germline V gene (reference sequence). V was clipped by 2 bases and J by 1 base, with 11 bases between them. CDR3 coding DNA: TGTGCCAGCAGCTTATCCCAGGGGACGAACACTGAAGCTTTCTTT. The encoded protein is CASSLSQGTNTEAFF. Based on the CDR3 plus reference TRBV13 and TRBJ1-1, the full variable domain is AAGVIQSPRHLIKEKRETATLKCYPIPRHDTVYWYQQGPGQDPQFLISFYEKMQSDKGSIPDRFSAQQFSDYHSELNMSSLELGDSALYFCASSLSQGTNTEAFFGQGTRLTVV.

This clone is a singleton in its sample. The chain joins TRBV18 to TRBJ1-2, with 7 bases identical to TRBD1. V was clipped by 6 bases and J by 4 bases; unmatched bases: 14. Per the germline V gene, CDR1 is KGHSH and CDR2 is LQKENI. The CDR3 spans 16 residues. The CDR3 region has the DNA TGTGCCAGCTCGTCCGGGACAGACAACCCGTTCTATGGCTACACCTTC. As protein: CASSSGTDNPFYGYTF. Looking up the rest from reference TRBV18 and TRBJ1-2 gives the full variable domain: NAGVMQNPRHLVRRRGQEARLRCSPMKGHSHVYWYRQLPEEGLKFMVYLQKENIIDESGMPKERFSAEFPKEGPSILRIQQVVRGDSAAYFCASSSGTDNPFYGYTFGSGTRLTVV.

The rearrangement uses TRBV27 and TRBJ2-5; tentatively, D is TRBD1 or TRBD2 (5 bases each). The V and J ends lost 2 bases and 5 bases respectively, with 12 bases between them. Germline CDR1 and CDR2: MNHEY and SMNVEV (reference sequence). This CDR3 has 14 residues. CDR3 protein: CASSLEGPTETQYF. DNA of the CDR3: TGTGCCAGCAGTTTAGAGGGACCAACGGAGACCCAGTACTTC.

The DNA for the CDR3 is TGTGCCAGCTCACCTCGGGAGGGGTATTTGGATGATACGCAGTATTTT. Translated, it gives CASSPREGYLDDTQYF. This chain uses TRBV18 with TRBJ2-3; 8 bases are a match to TRBD2. This CDR3 has 16 amino acids. V dropped 3 bases and J dropped 6; count of bases not matched to a gene: 11. Per germline, CDR1 KGHSH and CDR2 LQKENI.

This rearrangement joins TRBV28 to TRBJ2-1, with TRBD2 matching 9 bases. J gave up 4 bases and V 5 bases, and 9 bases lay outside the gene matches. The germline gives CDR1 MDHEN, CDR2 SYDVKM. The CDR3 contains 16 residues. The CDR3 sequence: CASSISLAGHYNEQFF. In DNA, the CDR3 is TGTGCCAGCAGTATTTCCCTAGCGGGGCATTACAATGAGCAGTTCTTC.

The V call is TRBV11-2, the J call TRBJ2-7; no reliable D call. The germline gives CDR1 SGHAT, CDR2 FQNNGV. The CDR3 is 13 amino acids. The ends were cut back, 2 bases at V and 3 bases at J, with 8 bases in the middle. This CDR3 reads CASSLSANYEQYF. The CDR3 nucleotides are TGTGCCAGCAGCTTATCGGCCAACTACGAGCAGTACTTC.

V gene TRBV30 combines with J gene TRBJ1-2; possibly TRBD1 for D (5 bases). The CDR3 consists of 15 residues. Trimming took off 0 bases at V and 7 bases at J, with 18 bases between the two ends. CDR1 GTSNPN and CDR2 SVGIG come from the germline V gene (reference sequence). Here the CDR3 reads CAWSVGEGWGSGYTF. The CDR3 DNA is TGTGCCTGGAGTGTAGGGGAGGGGTGGGGGTCTGGCTACACCTTC.

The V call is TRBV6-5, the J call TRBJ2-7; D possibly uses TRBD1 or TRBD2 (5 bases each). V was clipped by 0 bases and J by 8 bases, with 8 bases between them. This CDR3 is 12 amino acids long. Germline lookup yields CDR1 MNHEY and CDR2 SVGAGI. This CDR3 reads CASSYSEGKQYF. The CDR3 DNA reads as TGTGCCAGCAGTTACTCCGAGGGGAAGCAGTACTTC.

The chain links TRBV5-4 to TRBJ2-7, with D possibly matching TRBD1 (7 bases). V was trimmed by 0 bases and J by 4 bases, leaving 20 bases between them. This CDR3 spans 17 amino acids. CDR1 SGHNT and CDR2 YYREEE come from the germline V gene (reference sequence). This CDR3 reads CASSLAQGPRGGYEQYF. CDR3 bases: TGTGCCAGCAGCTTGGCACAGGGGCCCCGTGGGGGGTACGAGCAGTACTTC.

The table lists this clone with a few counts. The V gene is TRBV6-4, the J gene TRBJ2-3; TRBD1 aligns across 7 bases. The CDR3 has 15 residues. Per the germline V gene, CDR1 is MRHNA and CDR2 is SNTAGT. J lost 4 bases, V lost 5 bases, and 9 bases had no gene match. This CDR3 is CASSRGDSQSDTQYF. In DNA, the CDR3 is TGTGCCAGCAGTAGAGGGGACAGTCAATCAGATACGCAGTATTTT.